Below, 31 T cell receptor beta chains from the same sample are listed, as sequenced in a study of spatial heterogeneity in lung cancer. Study-level points and caveats: Tumor mutation counts were tracked by expanded intratumoral alpha and beta TCR counts.

Time point noted: sample taken at primary tumor resection. Antigen specificity for these receptors is unknown. TCRdb independently ran MiXCR on the 5' RACE reads; one entry per CDR3 protein. This sample yields fewer than 15,000 distinct CDR3 sequences, of which around 5.8% are seen a single time; 11% belongs to the top ten. This specimen consisted of lung tumor tissue, obtained at surgery. These receptors originate from a female donor with early-stage non-small cell lung cancer.

In this sample, this clonotype turned up many times. V is TRBV6-1 and J is TRBJ2-5; 8 bases line up with TRBD2. This CDR3 has 13 amino acids. After removal of 6 bases from V and 5 bases from J, the junction contained 5 bases not matched to a gene. Per the germline V gene, CDR1 is MNHNS and CDR2 is SASEGT. CDR3 sequence reads: CASSRTSWETQYF. DNA of the CDR3: TGTGCCAGCAGCCGGACTAGCTGGGAGACCCAGTACTTC.

This clonotype was recorded at least ten times. The gene calls are TRBV7-9 and TRBJ2-7, with 11 bases lining up with TRBD2. From germline, CDR1 is SEHNR and CDR2 FQNEAQ (reference sequence). V shed 4 bases and J 4 bases; nucleotides not matched to a gene: 6. The length of the CDR3 is 15 residues. CDR3 nucleotide sequence: TGTGCCAGCAGCTCACGACTAGCGGGGATTTACGAGCAGTACTTC. Protein: CASSSRLAGIYEQYF.

This clonotype was detected ten times or more. This chain connects TRBV12-3 or TRBV12-4 to TRBJ1-3, with D unresolved. V was shortened by 5 bases and J by 15 bases, with 17 bases between the two germline ends. The CDR3 runs 12 residues. CDR3 sequence (DNA): TGTGCCAGCAGTCCAATGACGGCACTAGGATATTTT. The encoded protein is CASSPMTALGYF.

This clonotype appeared many times. The V call is TRBV10-3, the J call TRBJ2-7; 7 bases match TRBD1. Per the germline V gene, CDR1 is ENHRY and CDR2 is SYGVKD. The length of the CDR3 is 14 residues. Germline trimming cut 0 bases from V and 3 bases from J; bases unmatched to any gene: 2. This chain's CDR3 is CAISESWDSYEQYF. DNA of the CDR3: TGTGCCATCAGTGAGTCGTGGGACAGCTACGAGCAGTACTTC.

In this sample, this clonotype turned up many times. The V gene is TRBV25-1, the J gene TRBJ2-2; D assignment may be TRBD1 or TRBD2 (6 bases each). Between the trimmed V and J ends, which lost 1 base and 7 bases, there was a span of 10 bases. The CDR3 extends over 14 amino acids. Germline lookup yields CDR1 MGHDK and CDR2 SYGVNS. The DNA of the CDR3 is TGTGCCAGCAGTGAATGGGGGGCAATCGGGGAGCTGTTTTTT. Protein sequence: CASSEWGAIGELFF.

In this sample, this clonotype turned up many times. V gene TRBV27 combines with J gene TRBJ2-1, with TRBD1 as a possible D gene (6 bases). Germline assignment: CDR1 MNHEY and CDR2 SMNVEV (reference sequence). This CDR3 spans 14 amino acids. V was shortened by 4 bases and J by 7 bases, with 14 bases between the two germline ends. CDR3 sequence reads: CASSSRGFGNEQFF. For the CDR3, the DNA is TGTGCCAGCAGTTCCAGGGGTTTTGGGAATGAGCAGTTCTTC.

This clonotype was recorded at least ten times. The rearrangement links TRBV20-1 to TRBJ1-1; D gene ambiguous. This CDR3 comprises 12 residues. CDR1 and CDR2 from the germline V gene are DFQATT and SNEGSKA (reference sequence). Trimming took off 3 bases at V and 3 bases at J, with 8 bases between the two ends. CDR3: CSARSEDTEAFF. The CDR3 nucleotides are TGCAGTGCTAGGTCAGAGGACACTGAAGCTTTCTTT.

This clonotype was recorded many times. V is TRBV7-9 and J is TRBJ1-2, with D possibly being TRBD1 (6 bases). The germline gives CDR1 SEHNR, CDR2 FQNEAQ (reference sequence). V lost 3 bases to trimming and J lost 4 bases, with 15 bases between them. The CDR3 length is 15 residues. CDR3 in DNA: TGTGCCAGCAGCTTGACGGGGGGCTTGGGCTATGGCTACACCTTC. Translation gives CASSLTGGLGYGYTF.

In its sample, this clonotype was seen many times. V gene TRBV7-9 combines with J gene TRBJ2-1; TRBD1 is a possible D gene (6 bases). CDR3 size: 15 residues. Germline values: CDR1 SEHNR, CDR2 FQNEAQ (reference sequence). Trimming took 4 bases from V and 2 from J, leaving 12 bases between them. In nucleotides, the CDR3 is TGTGCCAGCAGCTACAGGGATTCCGCCTACAATGAGCAGTTCTTC. Translation: CASSYRDSAYNEQFF.

This clonotype was observed at least ten times. The chain combines TRBV12-3 or TRBV12-4 with TRBJ2-2, with TRBD1 as a possible D gene (5 bases). This CDR3 comprises 13 residues. The V end lost 2 bases, the J end lost 6 bases, and 7 bases lay between the germline ends. CDR3 loop: CASSLSGPGELFF. The CDR3 region has the DNA TGTGCCAGCAGTTTATCAGGGCCCGGGGAGCTGTTTTTT.

This clonotype has at least ten counts. The genes are TRBV3-1 and TRBJ1-2; D unclear. The CDR3 is 13 residues long. V lost 10 bases and J 4 bases, leaving 16 bases between the germline ends. Looked up from germline, CDR1 is LGHDT and CDR2 is YNNKEL (reference sequence). The CDR3 region is CATKAQASYGYTF. DNA for the CDR3: TGTGCCACCAAAGCGCAGGCCTCCTATGGCTACACCTTC.

This clonotype was seen only once. The chain employs TRBV27 and TRBJ1-1, with D maybe TRBD1 (6 bases). CDR1 and CDR2 (germline): MNHEY, SMNVEV (reference sequence). With 8 bases removed from V and 1 base from J, the gap between germline ends came to 14 bases. This CDR3 has 14 amino acids. Here the CDR3 DNA reads TGTGCCAGCCGCCCAGGGGTCACGAACACTGAAGCTTTCTTT. As protein: CASRPGVTNTEAFF.

This clonotype was seen many times. The rearrangement uses TRBV28 and TRBJ1-1; 8 bases agree with TRBD1. CDR3 length equals 11 residues. The germline V gene has CDR1 MDHEN and CDR2 SYDVKM. The V and J ends lost 5 bases and 10 bases, in that order; junction bases with no gene match: 3. CDR3 protein: CASSADRGAFF. CDR3 DNA sequence: TGTGCCAGCAGTGCAGACAGGGGAGCTTTCTTT.

This clonotype has a count of ten or more. CDR3 bases: TGCGCCAGCAGCTTGGATCAGGGCTATAATTCACCCCTCCACTTT. It is translated as CASSLDQGYNSPLHF. The rearrangement joins TRBV5-1 to TRBJ1-6; tentative D call: TRBD1 (5 bases). This CDR3 is built from 15 residues. In germline, CDR1 is SGHRS, CDR2 YFSETQ. V lost 0 bases and J 3 bases, leaving 7 bases between the germline ends.

This clonotype was picked up many times. The gene calls are TRBV6-5 and TRBJ1-2; unclear D gene. Germline V gene data show CDR1 as MNHEY and CDR2 as SVGAGI. Between the trimmed V and J ends, which lost 0 bases and 3 bases, there was a span of 14 bases. The CDR3 is made up of 16 amino acids. CDR3 nucleotide sequence: TGTGCCAGCAGTTACTCGATTGTTAGGTGGGACTATGGCTACACCTTC. Translating it yields CASSYSIVRWDYGYTF.

A single count supports this clonotype. A much larger clone lies a single base off, so this may be a read error. The chain links TRBV11-2 to TRBJ1-2; D call uncertain. The CDR3 runs 12 residues. Looked up from germline, CDR1 is SGHAT and CDR2 is FQNNGV. This CDR3 is CAGSFGLYGYTF. The DNA for the CDR3 is TGTGCCGGCAGCTTCGGCCTCTATGGCTACACCTTC.

This clonotype has ten or more counts. V is TRBV10-3 and J is TRBJ2-2; 7 bases fit TRBD2. The germline V gene encodes CDR1 ENHRY and CDR2 SYGVKD. The CDR3 length is 17 residues. Trimming at V came to 2 bases and at J to 4 bases, leaving 10 bases not matched to a gene. In DNA form, the CDR3 reads TGTGCCATCAGTGAGGTGGTGGCTAGCGGCATCACCGGGGAGCTGTTTTTT. It codes for CAISEVVASGITGELFF.

This clonotype was found many times. The chain employs TRBV7-2 and TRBJ2-3; D remains ambiguous. CDR1 and CDR2 (germline): SGHTA, FQGNSA. The CDR3 consists of 15 residues. Trimming cost V 0 bases and J 5 bases, with 12 bases left between them. As DNA, the CDR3 is TGTGCCAGCAGCTTAGCTTTGGGTTTCGGAGATACGCAGTATTTT. This translates into CASSLALGFGDTQYF.

This clonotype was seen at least ten times. The gene calls are TRBV6-6 and TRBJ1-4; D may be TRBD1 (6 bases). There are 17 residues in the CDR3. V lost 4 bases to trimming and J lost 6 bases, with 21 bases between them. Germline V gene lookup returns CDR1 MNHNY and CDR2 SVGAGI (reference sequence). The CDR3, as DNA: TGTGCCAGCAGTTCCCCGGGGGGCCAGTCGGATCATGAAAAACTGTTTTTT. Translating it yields CASSSPGGQSDHEKLFF.

This clonotype has a count of ten or more. The chain uses TRBV7-2 and TRBJ2-5, with D unresolved. The V end was cut by 0 bases, the J end by 1 base, with 0 bases between. In germline, CDR1 is SGHTA, CDR2 FQGNSA. CDR3 length: 12 residues. The CDR3 DNA reads as TGTGCCAGCAGCTTAGCCCAAGAGACCCAGTACTTC. This encodes CASSLAQETQYF. The complete variable domain, with remaining parts taken from reference TRBV7-2 and TRBJ2-5, reads GAGVSQSPSNKVTEKGKDVELRCDPISGHTALYWYRQSLGQGLEFLIYFQGNSAPDKSGLPSDRFSAERTGGSVSTLTIQRTQQEDSAVYLCASSLAQETQYFGPGTRLLVL.

This clonotype has ten or more counts. V gene TRBV6-5 combines with J gene TRBJ1-6; D uncertain. V lost 2 bases, J lost 7 bases, and 12 bases lay in between. The CDR3 spans 15 residues. Germline V gene sequence: CDR1 MNHEY, CDR2 SVGAGI. The CDR3 sequence is CASSYETRRNSPLHF. The DNA for the CDR3 is TGTGCCAGCAGTTACGAGACACGGAGAAATTCACCCCTCCACTTT.

In this sample, this clonotype turned up many times. The chain has TRBV10-3 and TRBJ2-7, with 9 positions matching TRBD1. The V gene end was trimmed by 9 bases and the J gene end by 1 base; junction bases not matched to a gene: 4. CDR1 is ENHRY, CDR2 SYGVKD, per germline. CDR3 size: 13 residues. This CDR3 reads CAISDRGSYEQYF. CDR3 coding DNA: TGTGCCATTTCGGACAGGGGTTCCTACGAGCAGTACTTC.

By sample fraction, this clonotype is medium-sized. This sequence joins TRBV12-3 or TRBV12-4 and TRBJ1-1, with 11 bases fitting TRBD1. The CDR3 runs to 13 residues. J was trimmed by 3 bases and V by 6 bases; bases with no gene match: 0. The CDR3 DNA sequence: TGTGCCAGCAGGGGACAGGGGGACACTGAAGCTTTCTTT. It translates to CASRGQGDTEAFF.

Many counts were recorded for this clonotype. The chain combines TRBV6-2 or TRBV6-3 with TRBJ2-2, with D unresolved. The germline V and J ends were trimmed by 4 bases and 2 bases, with 11 bases remaining between them. CDR1 is MNHEY and CDR2 is SVGEGT in the germline V gene. The CDR3 covers 15 residues. CDR3 DNA sequence: TGTGCCAGCAGTTCCCCTAGGGTAAACACCGGGGAGCTGTTTTTT. It yields the protein CASSSPRVNTGELFF.

In this sample, this clonotype turned up many times. This rearrangement joins TRBV7-9 to TRBJ1-6, with D possibly matching TRBD1 (5 bases). The germline V gene has CDR1 SEHNR and CDR2 FQNEAQ (reference sequence). V lost 1 base, J lost 10 bases, and 11 bases lay in between. The CDR3 runs 14 residues. In nucleotides, the CDR3 is TGTGCCAGCAGCTTAGATGGGGCCCCCTCACCCCTCCACTTT. Amino acid sequence: CASSLDGAPSPLHF.

By proportion, this clonotype is medium-sized. This chain uses TRBV15 with TRBJ1-2, with D possibly TRBD1 on 6 matching bases. CDR3 length equals 15 residues. Germline assignment: CDR1 LNHNV and CDR2 YYDKDF (reference sequence). V was cut by 1 base and J by 2 bases, with 11 bases left in between. The CDR3 nucleotides are TGTGCCACCAGCAGAGGACAGGACCGGAACTATGGCTACACCTTC. The encoded protein is CATSRGQDRNYGYTF.

This clonotype was observed at least ten times. J is TRBJ2-7 and V is TRBV9, with a weak D call TRBD2 (5 bases). The germline gives CDR1 SGDLS, CDR2 YYNGEE. CDR3 length: 14 amino acids. V was trimmed by 2 bases and J by 5 bases, leaving 14 bases between them. CDR3 DNA sequence: TGTGCCAGCAGCGTGACCTACTGGGGAGACGAGCAGTACTTC. Protein sequence: CASSVTYWGDEQYF.

In this sample, this clonotype turned up many times. The chain couples TRBV12-3 or TRBV12-4 to TRBJ1-2; the D is unclear. This CDR3 is 15 amino acids long. Trimming took 3 bases from V and 2 from J, leaving 13 bases between them. In DNA, the CDR3 is TGTGCCAGCAGTTTGCCACGGACCAGGAACTATGGCTACACCTTC. Translating gives CASSLPRTRNYGYTF.

This clonotype was detected ten times or more. This chain uses TRBV20-1 with TRBJ2-3; TRBD2 agrees at 7 bases. The CDR3 extends over 15 amino acids. Germline-derived CDR1 and CDR2 are DFQATT and SNEGSKA (reference sequence). J gave up 0 bases and V 3 bases, and 6 bases lay outside the gene matches. The CDR3 sequence: CSASGASGSTDTQYF. CDR3 coding DNA: TGCAGTGCTAGTGGGGCTAGCGGAAGCACAGATACGCAGTATTTT.

There are many counts of this clonotype. The chain combines TRBV28 with TRBJ2-1; D may be TRBD2 (6 bases). The CDR3 covers 20 residues. The germline V gene has CDR1 MDHEN and CDR2 SYDVKM. With 1 base removed from V and 7 bases from J, the gap between germline ends came to 29 bases. The CDR3 spells CASSLSVLRWPMTSKNEQFF. The CDR3 bases are TGTGCCAGCAGTTTATCTGTTCTGCGTTGGCCCATGACTAGTAAAAATGAGCAGTTCTTC. The whole variable domain, remainder taken from reference TRBV28 and TRBJ2-1, is DVKVTQSSRYLVKRTGEKVFLECVQDMDHENMFWYRQDPGLGLRLIYFSYDVKMKEKGDIPEGYSVSREKKERFSLILESASTNQTSMYLCASSLSVLRWPMTSKNEQFFGPGTRLTVL.

In this sample, this clonotype is medium-sized. The V call is TRBV2, the J call TRBJ2-1; TRBD2 aligns across 8 bases. J was trimmed by 0 bases and V by 3 bases; bases with no gene match: 10. Germline CDR1 reads SNHLY; CDR2 reads FYNNEI. This CDR3 is 18 amino acids long. The CDR3 here is CASSEVGGGTSSYNEQFF. The CDR3 nucleotides read TGTGCCAGCAGTGAGGTGGGCGGGGGGACGAGCTCCTACAATGAGCAGTTCTTC. Full variable domain (remainder filled in from reference TRBV2 and TRBJ2-1): EPEVTQTPSHQVTQMGQEVILRCVPISNHLYFYWYRQILGQKVEFLVSFYNNEISEKSEIFDDQFSVERPDGSNFTLKIRSTKLEDSAMYFCASSEVGGGTSSYNEQFFGPGTRLTVL.